These 25 T cell receptor beta chains were sequenced from one sample in a study of T cell responses to AZD1222 COVID-19 vaccine. The data were produced by immunoSEQ multiplex PCR, yet TCRdb's version contains in-frame clones alone and is incomplete. The sample has 100,000 to 150,000 clones; roughly nine tenths are singletons. The material was peripheral blood, obtained on day 0 of AZD1222 vaccination. The receptor source for this set is an adult in good health.

The chain joins TRBV19 to TRBJ1-1; no clear D. Germline CDR1 reads LNHDA; CDR2 reads SQIVND (reference sequence). V lost 10 bases, J lost 8 bases, and 20 bases lay in between. The CDR3 spans 13 residues. CDR3 region: CATRTAFGSEAFF. CDR3 nucleotide sequence: TGTGCCACCAGAACGGCGTTTGGGAGCGAAGCTTTCTTT.

This chain links TRBV28 with TRBJ1-2; D gene ambiguous. V was pared by 2 bases and J by 7 bases, with 8 bases between. CDR3 size: 12 residues. CDR1 is MDHEN, CDR2 SYDVKM, per germline. The CDR3 sequence is CASSLTGGGYTF. CDR3 DNA sequence: TGTGCCAGCAGTTTAACGGGTGGTGGCTACACCTTC.

V usage is TRBV5-1 and J usage is TRBJ2-7; D may correspond to TRBD1 or TRBD2 (5 bases each). The germline V gene encodes CDR1 SGHRS and CDR2 YFSETQ. The CDR3 runs 15 residues. V dropped 4 bases and J dropped 4 bases, with 18 bases sitting between them. The CDR3 here is CASSPSGAGMYEQYF. The CDR3 DNA is TGCGCCAGCAGCCCGTCCGGGGCAGGGATGTACGAGCAGTACTTC. Based on the CDR3 plus reference TRBV5-1 and TRBJ2-7, the full variable domain is KAGVTQTPRYLIKTRGQQVTLSCSPISGHRSVSWYQQTPGQGLQFLFEYFSETQRNKGNFPGRFSGRQFSNSRSEMNVSTLELGDSALYLCASSPSGAGMYEQYFGPGTRLTVT.

V gene TRBV7-8 combines with J gene TRBJ2-5; perhaps TRBD1 as D (5 bases). Trimming stripped 5 bases from V and 9 bases from J, with 10 bases between. Germline values: CDR1 SGHVS, CDR2 FQNEAQ. CDR3 size: 11 residues. The DNA of the CDR3 is TGTGCCAGCAGCCTGCAGGGTTCCCAGTACTTC. This translates into CASSLQGSQYF.

This clone turned up a few times. The rearrangement uses TRBV3-1 (or the pseudogene TRBV3-2) and TRBJ2-7; the D is unclear. V dropped 1 base and J dropped 4 bases, with 14 bases sitting between them. The V gene's germline CDR1 is LGHDT and CDR2 YNNKEL (reference sequence). This CDR3 comprises 15 residues. The CDR3 nucleotides read TGTGCCAGCAGCCAAGGAAGTTCGGACGGGTACGAGCAGTACTTC. It translates to CASSQGSSDGYEQYF.

The chain links TRBV30 to TRBJ1-5; 8 bases map to TRBD1. The CDR3 loop spans 13 amino acids. Trimming at V came to 1 base and at J to 6 bases, leaving 2 bases not matched to a gene. Germline lookup yields CDR1 GTSNPN and CDR2 SVGIG (reference sequence). The CDR3 coding sequence is TGTGCCTGGAGTGGACAGGGGTCTCAGCCCCAGCATTTT. It yields the protein CAWSGQGSQPQHF.

The rearrangement links TRBV7-3 to TRBJ2-2; D gene uncertain. The CDR3 length is 14 residues. Trimming took 5 bases from V and 1 from J, leaving 8 bases between them. CDR1 and CDR2 (germline): SGHTA, FQGTGA. CDR3 amino acids: CASSAVGNTGELFF. Written as DNA, the CDR3 is TGTGCCAGCAGCGCCGTTGGGAACACCGGGGAGCTGTTTTTT.

The chain has TRBV27 and TRBJ2-3; 7 positions agree with TRBD1. V shed 6 bases, J shed 6 bases, and the junction held 12 bases outside the gene matches. Germline CDR1 MNHEY, CDR2 SMNVEV (reference sequence). The CDR3 loop spans 15 amino acids. The CDR3 reads CASSARDRPADTQYF. The CDR3 bases are TGTGCCAGCAGCGCCCGGGACAGACCCGCTGATACGCAGTATTTT.

V usage is TRBV2 and J usage is TRBJ2-6; D possibly matches TRBD1 or TRBD2 (5 bases each). This CDR3 has 15 amino acids. CDR1 and CDR2 (germline): SNHLY, FYNNEI. Trimming took 7 bases from V and 0 from J, leaving 10 bases between them. CDR3 sequence reads: CASKGPISGANVLTF. The CDR3 nucleotides are TGTGCCAGCAAGGGACCGATCTCTGGGGCCAACGTCCTGACTTTC.

This chain links TRBV10-3 with TRBJ2-1; 10 nucleotides align to TRBD2. Germline V lookup: CDR1 ENHRY, CDR2 SYGVKD. The CDR3 runs to 13 residues. V lost 10 bases to trimming and J lost 4 bases; unmatched junction nucleotides: 4. The CDR3 DNA is TGTGCCACGGGACTAGCGCCTTACAATGAGCAGTTCTTC. It codes for CATGLAPYNEQFF.

The CDR3 bases are TGTGCCAGCAGTTATTCCCCTCAGCGACGACAAGAGACCCAGTACTTC. This encodes CASSYSPQRRQETQYF. The genes are TRBV6-2 or TRBV6-3 and TRBJ2-5; no firm D call. The CDR3 has 16 residues. The V end lost 3 bases, the J end lost 2 bases, and 16 bases lay between the germline ends. In germline, CDR1 is MNHEY, CDR2 SVGEGT.

This chain joins TRBV24-1 and TRBJ2-7; D is unclear. This CDR3 spans 14 amino acids. V lost 2 bases and J 3 bases, leaving 10 bases between the germline ends. Germline loops: CDR1 KGHDR, CDR2 SFDVKD. The CDR3 protein is CATSDSSVLYEQYF. The CDR3 nucleotides are TGTGCCACCAGTGATTCCAGTGTTCTCTACGAGCAGTACTTC.

The J gene is TRBJ1-1, the V gene TRBV6-2 or TRBV6-3; D call uncertain. The CDR3 has 15 residues. V gave up 6 bases and J gave up 0 bases, with 14 bases separating them. The germline CDR1 and CDR2 sequences are MNHEY and SVGEGT. The CDR3 nucleotides are TGTGCCAGCAGCCTAAGAAACACCATGAACACTGAAGCTTTCTTT. The encoded protein is CASSLRNTMNTEAFF.

V is TRBV24-1 and J is TRBJ2-7, with D possibly being TRBD1 (5 bases). V lost 6 bases to trimming and J lost 1 base, with 6 bases between them. This CDR3 is built from 12 residues. Germline V gene lookup returns CDR1 KGHDR and CDR2 SFDVKD. In nucleotides, the CDR3 is TGTGCCACCAGTACAGGTTCCTACGAGCAGTACTTC. Translation gives CATSTGSYEQYF.

CDR3 sequence: CASSPGQGALGYTF. In nucleotides, the CDR3 is TGTGCCAGCAGCCCGGGACAGGGGGCGCTTGGCTACACCTTC. The chain joins TRBV9 to TRBJ1-2; 12 bases fit TRBD1. The germline V gene encodes CDR1 SGDLS and CDR2 YYNGEE. This CDR3 has 14 amino acids. The trim removed 4 bases at V and 7 bases at J, leaving 5 bases unmatched.

The V gene is TRBV28, the J gene TRBJ1-2, with D unclear. CDR1 and CDR2 (germline): MDHEN, SYDVKM. CDR3 length: 12 amino acids. V dropped 5 bases and J dropped 4 bases, with 8 bases sitting between them. The CDR3 loop is CASSGYSYGYTF. The CDR3 nucleotides are TGTGCCAGCAGTGGCTATAGCTATGGCTACACCTTC.

The rearrangement uses TRBV19 and TRBJ2-3; 8 bases agree with TRBD1. The CDR3 has 16 residues. Germline V lookup: CDR1 LNHDA, CDR2 SQIVND (reference sequence). Trimming cost V 8 bases and J 2 bases; bases outside gene matches: 12. CDR3 region: CASSKQGVPPTDTQYF. As DNA, the CDR3 is TGTGCCAGTTCTAAACAGGGGGTCCCCCCCACAGATACGCAGTATTTT.

The V call is TRBV4-1, the J call TRBJ2-3; no definite D call. This CDR3 is built from 14 residues. Trimming cost V 5 bases and J 5 bases, with 14 bases left between them. Germline V gene sequence: CDR1 MGHRA, CDR2 YSYEKL. The CDR3 protein is CASSKGPAQDTQYF. The CDR3 bases are TGCGCCAGCAGCAAAGGACCTGCCCAAGATACGCAGTATTTT.

The chain carries TRBV9 and TRBJ1-3; the match to TRBD1 covers 7 bases. V lost 7 bases and J lost 6; bases outside the gene matches: 13. CDR3 length: 15 amino acids. The germline CDR1 and CDR2 sequences are SGDLS and YYNGEE. In nucleotides, the CDR3 is TGTGCCAGCTCCCAGGGGGGGGTACCCGAAAACACCATATATTTT. Its translation: CASSQGGVPENTIYF.

This rearrangement joins TRBV28 to TRBJ2-7; D may match TRBD1 or TRBD2 (5 bases each). Germline V gives CDR1 MDHEN, CDR2 SYDVKM. CDR3 length equals 16 residues. V lost 7 bases and J lost 2, with 21 bases in between. Written as DNA, the CDR3 is TGTGCCAGCACCCACCTAAAGTCCCAGGGACCCTACGAGCAGTACTTC. It specifies CASTHLKSQGPYEQYF.

The rearrangement uses TRBV2 and TRBJ1-5, with D perhaps matching TRBD1 (6 bases). Trimming stripped 7 bases from V and 3 bases from J, with 13 bases between. The germline gives CDR1 SNHLY, CDR2 FYNNEI. The CDR3 extends over 14 amino acids. Written as DNA, the CDR3 is TGTGCCAGCAATCAGGGGTTACCCAATCAGCCCCAGCATTTT. Encoded protein: CASNQGLPNQPQHF.

This chain uses TRBV28 with TRBJ2-3; TRBD2 might be the D (6 bases). V shed 5 bases and J shed 2 bases, with 17 bases lying between them. This CDR3 region has 16 residues. Germline loops: CDR1 MDHEN, CDR2 SYDVKM. The DNA of the CDR3 is TGTGCCAGCAGTGGATGGGGACTTCGGGACACAGATACGCAGTATTTT. It specifies CASSGWGLRDTDTQYF.

This clone was counted a few times. The chain links TRBV15 to TRBJ2-3; D call uncertain. The V gene's germline CDR1 is LNHNV and CDR2 YYDKDF (reference sequence). V was pared by 1 base and J by 2 bases, with 13 bases between. The CDR3 spans 16 residues. In DNA form, the CDR3 reads TGTGCCACCAGCAGAGGGGCCTCAGAAGACACAGATACGCAGTATTTT. This sequence encodes CATSRGASEDTDTQYF.

The rearrangement uses TRBV9 and TRBJ2-1; D ambiguous. Germline V gene sequence: CDR1 SGDLS, CDR2 YYNGEE. This CDR3 has 13 amino acids. Trimming removed 0 bases from V and 4 bases from J, with 5 bases in between. CDR3 nucleotides: TGTGCCAGCAGCGTAGGGGCATACAATGAGCAGTTCTTC. Its protein is CASSVGAYNEQFF.

This chain connects TRBV19 to TRBJ2-7; no clear D gene. Germline V gives CDR1 LNHDA, CDR2 SQIVND (reference sequence). The CDR3 is 13 residues long. Trimming pared 0 bases from V and 3 bases from J, leaving 6 bases between. The CDR3 sequence: CASSIESSYEQYF. CDR3 DNA sequence: TGTGCCAGTAGTATAGAGTCGAGCTACGAGCAGTACTTC.